The rows below give T cell receptor beta chains drawn from one sample of a study of T-cell memory formation after mild COVID-19. TCRdb independently ran MiXCR on the 5' RACE reads; one entry per CDR3 protein. The top ten clones hold under 30% of a sample with 30,000 to 45,000 distinct CDR3 sequences, 11% of them seen once. The source material was PBMCs or a T cell subset sorted from them (not recorded which). The receptors come from a man between 18 and 35 years old who had mild COVID-19 (a few samples of this study predate the infection). Cell type and time point are not known. Both conserved end residues are part of each CDR3. The order of the fields is V gene, CDR3 protein.

TRBV18 CASSPPGQETQYF
TRBV18 CASSRNYQSTDTQYF
TRBV12-3/TRBV12-4 CASSLGDRGPTEAFF
TRBV5-1 CASSLAGSPNSPLHF
TRBV28 CASSFSGQPQHF
TRBV2 CASGGLAGPEETQYF
TRBV7-2 CASSSRKATNTIYF
TRBV5-1 CASSLLISTEAFF
TRBV25-1 CASSEKTMQETQYF
TRBV5-4 CASSLRPGHEQYF
TRBV3-1 CASSQENYRYTEAFF
TRBV18 CASSPGGTNYGYTF
TRBV7-2 CASSLGGFYEQYF
TRBV5-1 CASSSHWTARRIAKNIQYF
TRBV9 CASNPGQTDTQYF
TRBV7-8 CASSPPTPGRYGYTF
TRBV5-6 CASSRYGTGESPLHF
TRBV27 CASSSGRGILFF
TRBV3-1 CASSPTSRIGSRSTEAFF